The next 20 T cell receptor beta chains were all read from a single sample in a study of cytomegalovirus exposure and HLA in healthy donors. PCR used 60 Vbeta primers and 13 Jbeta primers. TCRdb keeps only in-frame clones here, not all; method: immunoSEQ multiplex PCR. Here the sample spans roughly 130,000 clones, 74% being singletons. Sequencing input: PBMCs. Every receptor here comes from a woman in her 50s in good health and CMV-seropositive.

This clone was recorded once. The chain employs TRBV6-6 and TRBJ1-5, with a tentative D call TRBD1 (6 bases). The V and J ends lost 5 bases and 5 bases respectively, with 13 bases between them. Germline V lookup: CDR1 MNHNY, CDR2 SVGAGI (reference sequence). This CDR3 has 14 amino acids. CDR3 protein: CASSLRDIHQPQHF. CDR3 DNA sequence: TGTGCCAGCAGTCTCCGGGACATCCATCAGCCCCAGCATTTT.

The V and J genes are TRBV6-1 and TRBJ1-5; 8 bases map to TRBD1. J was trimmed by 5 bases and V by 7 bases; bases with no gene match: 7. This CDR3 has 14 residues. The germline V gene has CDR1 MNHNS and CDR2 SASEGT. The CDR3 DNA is TGTGCCAGCACAACCAGGGGGCGGGATCAGCCCCAGCATTTT. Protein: CASTTRGRDQPQHF.

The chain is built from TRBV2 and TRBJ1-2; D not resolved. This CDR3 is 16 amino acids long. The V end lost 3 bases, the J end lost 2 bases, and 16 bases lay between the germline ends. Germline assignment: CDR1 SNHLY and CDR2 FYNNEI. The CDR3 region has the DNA TGTGCCAGCAGTGACCCGGCGGACTGGGTCAACTATGGCTACACCTTC. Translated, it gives CASSDPADWVNYGYTF.

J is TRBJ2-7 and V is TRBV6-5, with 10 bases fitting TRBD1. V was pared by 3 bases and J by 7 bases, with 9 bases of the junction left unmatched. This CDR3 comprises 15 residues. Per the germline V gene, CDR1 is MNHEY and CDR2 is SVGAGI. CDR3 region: CASSYGGQGSREQYF. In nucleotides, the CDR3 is TGTGCCAGCAGTTATGGGGGACAGGGGAGTCGGGAGCAGTACTTC.

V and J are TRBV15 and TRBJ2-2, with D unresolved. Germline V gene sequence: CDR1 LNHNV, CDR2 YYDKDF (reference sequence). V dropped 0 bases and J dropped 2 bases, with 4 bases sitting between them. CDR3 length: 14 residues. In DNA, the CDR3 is TGTGCCACCAGCAGAGACAGTAACACCGGGGAGCTGTTTTTT. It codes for CATSRDSNTGELFF.

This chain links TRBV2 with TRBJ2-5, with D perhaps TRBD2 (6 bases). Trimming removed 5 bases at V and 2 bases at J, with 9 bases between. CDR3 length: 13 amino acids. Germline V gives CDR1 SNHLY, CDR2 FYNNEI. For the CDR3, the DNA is TGTGCCAGCAGTTCGACTAGACAAGAGACCCAGTACTTC. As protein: CASSSTRQETQYF.

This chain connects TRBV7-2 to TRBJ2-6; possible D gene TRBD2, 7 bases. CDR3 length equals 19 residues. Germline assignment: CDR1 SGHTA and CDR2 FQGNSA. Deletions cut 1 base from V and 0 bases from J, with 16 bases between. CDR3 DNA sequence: TGTGCCAGCAGCTTAGATTTGGCGGGGGCCAACTCTGGGGCCAACGTCCTGACTTTC. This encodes CASSLDLAGANSGANVLTF.

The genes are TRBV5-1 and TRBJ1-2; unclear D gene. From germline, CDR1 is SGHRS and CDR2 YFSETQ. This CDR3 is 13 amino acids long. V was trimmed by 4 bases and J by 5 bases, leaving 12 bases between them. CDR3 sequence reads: CASSPVPGYGYTF. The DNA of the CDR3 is TGCGCCAGCAGCCCCGTACCCGGGTATGGCTACACCTTC.

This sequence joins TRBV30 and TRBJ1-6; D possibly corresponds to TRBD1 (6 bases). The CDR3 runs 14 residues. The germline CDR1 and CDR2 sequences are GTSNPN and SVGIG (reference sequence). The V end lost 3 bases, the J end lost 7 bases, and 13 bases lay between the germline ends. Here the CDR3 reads CAWRVGQRNSPLHF. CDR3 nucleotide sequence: TGTGCCTGGAGGGTGGGACAAAGGAATTCACCCCTCCACTTT.

CDR3 region: CASSQTHTGGRETQYF. The CDR3, as DNA: TGCGCCAGCAGCCAAACTCACACCGGGGGGAGGGAGACCCAGTACTTC. The chain uses TRBV4-3 and TRBJ2-5, with TRBD2 matching 7 bases. This CDR3 is 16 amino acids long. CDR1 LGHNA and CDR2 YSLEER come from the germline V gene. The junction had 11 bases not matched to a gene; V was cut back by 2 bases and J by 5 bases.

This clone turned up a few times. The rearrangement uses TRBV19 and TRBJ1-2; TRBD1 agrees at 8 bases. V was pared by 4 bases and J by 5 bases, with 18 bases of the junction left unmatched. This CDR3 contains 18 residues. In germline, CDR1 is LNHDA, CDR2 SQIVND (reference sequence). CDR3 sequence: CASSTPPGQDFYYYGYTF. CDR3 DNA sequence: TGTGCCAGTAGTACTCCGCCGGGACAGGATTTTTATTATTATGGCTACACCTTC.

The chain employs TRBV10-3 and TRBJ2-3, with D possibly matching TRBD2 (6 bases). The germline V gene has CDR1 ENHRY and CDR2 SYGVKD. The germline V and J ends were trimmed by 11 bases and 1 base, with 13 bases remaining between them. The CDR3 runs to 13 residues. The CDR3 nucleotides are TGTGCCTCAAACCCGGGGGGCACAGATACGCAGTATTTT. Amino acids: CASNPGGTDTQYF.

CDR3 in DNA: TGTGCCAGCAGCGTCGACCTAGGGGGGGCCGGATCTAATGAAAAACTGTTTTTT. It encodes CASSVDLGGAGSNEKLFF. The V call is TRBV11-3, the J call TRBJ1-4, with a tentative D call TRBD1 (6 bases). Germline-derived CDR1 and CDR2 are SGHNT and YENEEA. Trimming removed 5 bases at V and 3 bases at J, with 22 bases between. This CDR3 has 18 amino acids.

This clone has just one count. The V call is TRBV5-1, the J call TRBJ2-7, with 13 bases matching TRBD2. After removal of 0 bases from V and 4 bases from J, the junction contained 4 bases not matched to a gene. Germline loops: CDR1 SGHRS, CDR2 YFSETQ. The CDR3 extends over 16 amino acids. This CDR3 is CASSLGGLAGDYEQYF. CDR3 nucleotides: TGCGCCAGCAGCTTGGGCGGACTAGCGGGGGATTACGAGCAGTACTTC.

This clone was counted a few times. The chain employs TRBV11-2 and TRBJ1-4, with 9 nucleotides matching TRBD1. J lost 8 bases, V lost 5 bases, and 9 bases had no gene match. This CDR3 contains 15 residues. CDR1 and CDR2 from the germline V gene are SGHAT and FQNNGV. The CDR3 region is CASSLGTGREEKLFF. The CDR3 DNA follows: TGTGCCAGCAGCCTTGGGACAGGGAGGGAAGAAAAACTGTTTTTT. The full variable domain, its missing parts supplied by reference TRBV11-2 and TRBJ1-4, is EAGVAQSPRYKIIEKRQSVAFWCNPISGHATLYWYQQILGQGPKLLIQFQNNGVVDDSQLPKDRFSAERLKGVDSTLKIQPAKLEDSAVYLCASSLGTGREEKLFFGSGTQLSVL.

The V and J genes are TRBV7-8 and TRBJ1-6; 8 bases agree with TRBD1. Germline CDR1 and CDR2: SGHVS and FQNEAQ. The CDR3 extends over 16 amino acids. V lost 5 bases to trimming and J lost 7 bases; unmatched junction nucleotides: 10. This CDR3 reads CASSQRGDRGNSPLHF. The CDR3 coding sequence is TGTGCCAGCAGCCAGCGGGGAGACAGGGGAAATTCACCCCTCCACTTT.

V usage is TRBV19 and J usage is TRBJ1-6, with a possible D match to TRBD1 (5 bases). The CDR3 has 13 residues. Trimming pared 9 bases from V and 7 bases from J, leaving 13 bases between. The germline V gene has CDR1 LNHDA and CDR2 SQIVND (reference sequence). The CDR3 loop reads CASSRQGNSPLHF. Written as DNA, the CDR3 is TGTGCCAGCTCCAGGCAGGGAAATTCACCCCTCCACTTT.

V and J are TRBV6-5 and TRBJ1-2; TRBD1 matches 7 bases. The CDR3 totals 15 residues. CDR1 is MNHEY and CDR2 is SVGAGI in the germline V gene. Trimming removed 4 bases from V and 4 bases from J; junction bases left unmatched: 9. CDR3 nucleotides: TGTGCCAGCAGTTCTTTCCGACAGGGTAGCTATGGCTACACCTTC. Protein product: CASSSFRQGSYGYTF.

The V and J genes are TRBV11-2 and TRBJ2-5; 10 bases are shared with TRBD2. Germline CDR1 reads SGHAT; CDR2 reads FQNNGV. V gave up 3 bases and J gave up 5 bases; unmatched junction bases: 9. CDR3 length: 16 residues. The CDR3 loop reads CASSFVSGGARETQYF. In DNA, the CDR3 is TGTGCCAGCAGCTTTGTAAGCGGGGGGGCTAGGGAGACCCAGTACTTC.

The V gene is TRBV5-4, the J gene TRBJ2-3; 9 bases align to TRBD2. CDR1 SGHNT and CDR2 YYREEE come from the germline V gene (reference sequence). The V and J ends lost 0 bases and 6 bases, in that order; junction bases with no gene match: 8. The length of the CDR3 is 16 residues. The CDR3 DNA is TGTGCCAGCAGCTTGGCTACGCGGGGGGGCCGTGATACGCAGTATTTT. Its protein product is CASSLATRGGRDTQYF.